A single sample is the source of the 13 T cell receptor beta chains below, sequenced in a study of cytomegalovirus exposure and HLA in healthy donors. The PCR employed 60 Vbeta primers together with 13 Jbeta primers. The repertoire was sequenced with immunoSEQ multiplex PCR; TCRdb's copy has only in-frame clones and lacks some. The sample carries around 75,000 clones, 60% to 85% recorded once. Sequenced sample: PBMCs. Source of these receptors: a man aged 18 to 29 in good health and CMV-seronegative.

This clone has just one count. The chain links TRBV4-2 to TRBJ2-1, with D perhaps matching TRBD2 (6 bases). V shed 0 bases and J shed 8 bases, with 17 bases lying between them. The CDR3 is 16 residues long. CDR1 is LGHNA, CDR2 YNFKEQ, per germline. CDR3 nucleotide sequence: TGTGCCAGCAGCCAAGATGTTCTAGCGCCCTCGGATGAGCAGTTCTTC. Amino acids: CASSQDVLAPSDEQFF.

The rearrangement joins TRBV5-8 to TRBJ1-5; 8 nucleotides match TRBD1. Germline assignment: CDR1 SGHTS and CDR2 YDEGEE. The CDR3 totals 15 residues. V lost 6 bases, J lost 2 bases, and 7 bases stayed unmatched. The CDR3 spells CASTFDRGGNQPQHF. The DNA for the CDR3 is TGTGCCAGCACCTTCGACAGGGGCGGCAATCAGCCCCAGCATTTT.

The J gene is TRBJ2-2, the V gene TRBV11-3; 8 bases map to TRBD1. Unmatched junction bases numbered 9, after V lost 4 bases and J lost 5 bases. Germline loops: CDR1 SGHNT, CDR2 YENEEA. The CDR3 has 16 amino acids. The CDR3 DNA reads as TGTGCCAGCAGCTCCAGTACAGGGGGACGGACCGGGGAGCTGTTTTTT. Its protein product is CASSSSTGGRTGELFF.

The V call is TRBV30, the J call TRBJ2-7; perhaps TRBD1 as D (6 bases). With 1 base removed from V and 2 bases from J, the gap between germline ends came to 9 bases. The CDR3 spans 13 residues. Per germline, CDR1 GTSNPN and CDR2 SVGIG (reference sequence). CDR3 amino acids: CAWSDGQPYEQYF. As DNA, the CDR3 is TGTGCCTGGAGTGATGGACAGCCCTACGAGCAGTACTTC.

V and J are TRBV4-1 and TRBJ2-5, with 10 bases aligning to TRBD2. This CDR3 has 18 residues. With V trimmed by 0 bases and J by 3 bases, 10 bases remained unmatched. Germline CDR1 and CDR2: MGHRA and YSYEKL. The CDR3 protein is CASSQDLGLAGVKETQYF. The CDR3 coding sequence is TGCGCCAGCAGCCAAGATTTGGGGCTAGCGGGGGTCAAAGAGACCCAGTACTTC.

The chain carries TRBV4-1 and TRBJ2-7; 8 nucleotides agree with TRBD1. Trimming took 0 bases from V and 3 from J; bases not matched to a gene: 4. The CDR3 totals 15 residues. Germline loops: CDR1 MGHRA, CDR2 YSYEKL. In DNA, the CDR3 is TGCGCCAGCAGCCAAGATCTTACAGGGGGCTACGAGCAGTACGTC. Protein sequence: CASSQDLTGGYEQYV.

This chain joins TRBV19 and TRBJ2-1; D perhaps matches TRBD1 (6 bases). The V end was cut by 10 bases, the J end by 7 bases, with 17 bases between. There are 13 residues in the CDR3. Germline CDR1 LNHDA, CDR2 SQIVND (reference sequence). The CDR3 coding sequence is TGTGCCACCTTAAAAGTGGGGGCTAATGAGCAGTTCTTC. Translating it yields CATLKVGANEQFF. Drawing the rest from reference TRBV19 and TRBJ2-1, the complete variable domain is DGGITQSPKYLFRKEGQNVTLSCEQNLNHDAMYWYRQDPGQGLRLIYYSQIVNDFQKGDIAEGYSVSREKKESFPLTVTSAQKNPTAFYLCATLKVGANEQFFGPGTRLTVL.

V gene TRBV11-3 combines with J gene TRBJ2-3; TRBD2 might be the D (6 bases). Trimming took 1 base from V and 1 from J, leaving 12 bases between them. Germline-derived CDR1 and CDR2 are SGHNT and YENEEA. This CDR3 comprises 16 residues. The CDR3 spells CASSLGVGEGTDTQYF. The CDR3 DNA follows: TGTGCCAGCAGCTTAGGAGTCGGGGAGGGCACAGATACGCAGTATTTT.

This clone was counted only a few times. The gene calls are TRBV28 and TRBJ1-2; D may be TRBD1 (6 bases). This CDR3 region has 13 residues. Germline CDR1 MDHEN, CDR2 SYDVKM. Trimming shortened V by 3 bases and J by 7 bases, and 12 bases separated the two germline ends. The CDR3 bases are TGTGCCAGCAGTTTCTCCTACAGGGTTGGCTACACCTTC. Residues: CASSFSYRVGYTF.

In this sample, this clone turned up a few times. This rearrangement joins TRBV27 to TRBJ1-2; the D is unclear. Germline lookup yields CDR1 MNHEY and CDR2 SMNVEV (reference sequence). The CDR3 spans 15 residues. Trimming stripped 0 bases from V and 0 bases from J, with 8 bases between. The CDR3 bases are TGTGCCAGCAGTTTATCCCCGGGAACTAACTATGGCTACACCTTC. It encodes CASSLSPGTNYGYTF.

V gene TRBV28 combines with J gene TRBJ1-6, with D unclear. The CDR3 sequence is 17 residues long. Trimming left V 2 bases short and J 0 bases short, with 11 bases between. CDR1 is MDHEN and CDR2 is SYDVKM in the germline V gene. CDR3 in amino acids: CASSLVRGSSYNSPLHF. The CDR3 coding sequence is TGTGCCAGCAGTTTAGTAAGAGGGAGCTCCTATAATTCACCCCTCCACTTT.

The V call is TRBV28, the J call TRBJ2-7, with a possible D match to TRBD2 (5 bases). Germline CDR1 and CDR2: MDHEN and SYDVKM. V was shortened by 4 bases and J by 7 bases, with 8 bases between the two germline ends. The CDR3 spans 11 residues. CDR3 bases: TGTGCCAGCAGTTCAACTAGGGAGCAGTACTTC. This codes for CASSSTREQYF. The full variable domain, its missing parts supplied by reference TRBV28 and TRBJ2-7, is DVKVTQSSRYLVKRTGEKVFLECVQDMDHENMFWYRQDPGLGLRLIYFSYDVKMKEKGDIPEGYSVSREKKERFSLILESASTNQTSMYLCASSSTREQYFGPGTRLTVT.

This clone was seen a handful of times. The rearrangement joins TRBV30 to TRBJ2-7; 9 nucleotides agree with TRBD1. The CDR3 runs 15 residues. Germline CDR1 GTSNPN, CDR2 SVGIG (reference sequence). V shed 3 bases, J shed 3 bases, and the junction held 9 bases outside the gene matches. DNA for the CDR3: TGTGCCTGGAGCCAACAGGGGGCGGCAATCTACGAGCAGTACTTC. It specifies CAWSQQGAAIYEQYF. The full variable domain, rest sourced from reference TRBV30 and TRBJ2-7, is SQTIHQWPATLVQPVGSPLSLECTVEGTSNPNLYWYRQAAGRGLQLLFYSVGIGQISSEVPQNLSASRPQDRQFILSSKKLLLSDSGFYLCAWSQQGAAIYEQYFGPGTRLTVT.